This TCR beta chain was obtained from a study of T cell repertoires in aging, cancer and after chemotherapy. Whole-study results and caveats: Across the chemotherapy interval, each cancer cohort showed higher median generation probability, suggesting thymic rebound. Age-matched healthy donors had significantly more diverse, less clonal blood TCR repertoires than untreated cancer patients.

Amplification of TCR beta used genomic DNA extracted from peripheral blood. Multiplex touch-down PCR with TRB-A/B primers amplified rearranged V-D-J TRB sequences. TCRdb processed the multiplex PCR reads anew with MiXCR; each CDR3 protein has one entry. The sample consists of roughly 3,100 distinct CDR3 sequences, less than 35% of them appearing once. The CDR3 sequence is 15 residues long. From germline, CDR1 is LNHDA and CDR2 SQIVND (reference sequence). After removal of 1 base from V and 3 bases from J, the junction contained 3 bases not matched to a gene. In the case of this clonotype: Its antigen is still unknown.

This sequence was found in a human donor with a solid tumor. The V gene is TRBV19, the J gene TRBJ2-3, with TRBD2 matching 8 bases. The sequencing sample was made of blood. CDR3 DNA sequence: TGTGCCAGTAGTATAGGGGCTAGCGGGACAGATACGCAGTATTTT. Its protein is CASSIGASGTDTQYF.